The T cell receptor beta chain under discussion was sequenced for a study of cytomegalovirus exposure and HLA in healthy donors (dated 2017 in TCRdb). Broadly, across the study: An earlier analysis of roughly 630 of the donors reported more than 250 Gb of sequence data and about 100 million unique TCR beta sequences from approximately 180 million T cells. An early release that covered around 590 HLA-typed donors contained approximately 320 gigabases of sequencing data and tens of millions of unique TCR sequences. Of the approximately 400 genotyped donors, over 80% were placed in the genetic ancestry cluster associated with self-reported Caucasian donors. The study aimed to test whether signatures of past pathogen exposure could be identified by cataloging public T cell receptors. The study profiled the T cell repertoires of fewer than 850 subjects by immunosequencing and related them to cytomegalovirus serostatus. Besides the first cohort of roughly 640 subjects, a separate validation cohort made up of 90 to 150 different subjects was used. To predict cytomegalovirus infection status, the study combined high-throughput TCR immunosequencing, statistical association of individual TCRs with disease status, and machine learning. To study patterns of TCR occurrence, a later analysis re-analyzed previously published TCR beta repertoires from 650 to 750 donors and added high-resolution HLA genotyping. The later analysis used no new phenotypic data to find candidate immune exposures, relying instead on TCR beta sequences and their occurrence across donors. An earlier analysis of roughly 580 of the donors used high-throughput TCR beta sequencing to judge whether each TCR beta V gene segment behaved as functional or pseudogenic. Donor age, sex, ethnicity and CMV serostatus were collected together with the repertoire data. Genome-wide SNP genotypes for about three fifths of the roughly 670 donors were used in a later genetic analysis, which treated that subset as a discovery cohort. All discovery cohort repertoires had been generated on a single sequencing platform. Both class I and class II loci were covered by HLA typing, at four-digit resolution. The number of typed donors differed by locus: roughly 620-640 for A, B, C, DRB1 and DQB1; approximately 520 for DQA1; around 580 for DPA1; and roughly 470 for DPB1. Because of strong linkage in the cohort, roughly five DR-DQ haplotypes were treated as single units for association and clustering. On average, around 230,000 unique TCR beta nucleotide sequences were sequenced per donor among 300 to 500 genotyped donors of the cohort, with about 19% of those sequences being non-productive. Broader findings and caveats from the paper: Presence/absence analyses assumed roughly uniform sequencing depth across donors, an assumption that may not hold. A later analysis found that TCR association rates varied across HLA loci, with DRB1 alleles showing the most associated TCRs and HLA-C alleles the fewest. A further reported finding was that TCR beta sequences accurately predicted the HLA-A and HLA-B alleles for most subjects in the first cohort. The authors suggested that the approach could potentially be extended to other disease states and immunological phenotypes. Broadly in line with IMGT annotations, most TCR beta V segments showed up in productive rearrangements about 87% or about 30% of the time in an earlier analysis of around 550 of the donors. Because counts were too low, approximately 18 rarely observed V segments, including chromosome 9 orphons, were excluded from the earlier analysis of several hundred of the donors. In a later analysis, more than 15,000 TCR beta sequences were associated with specific HLA alleles at a false discovery rate of 0.05. When HLA alleles, especially DR and DQ, strongly co-occurred, TCR associations were difficult to assign to individual alleles. The cohort was sequenced for TCR beta chains only, and without alpha or paired-chain data the features that could be detected were limited. Most TCR sequences were observed very rarely across donors, whereas some public TCRs were present in many individuals. According to a later genetic analysis, donors in an Asian-associated ancestry cluster had fewer N-insertions in productive TCRs than the approximately 670-donor mean. Linkage disequilibrium might explain the correlated functional status among segregating V segments, but an unknown experimental factor could not be excluded. The only immune exposure information available for the cohort was CMV serostatus. Because HLA typing was missing for some donors at each locus, association tests included only the typed subset. Three of the identified cytomegalovirus-associated TCR beta chains were confirmed in vitro to be specific for cytomegalovirus antigens. In a later analysis, HLA-associated TCR beta chains were found to be more clonally expanded and to have lower generation probabilities than equally common non-associated chains. Cytomegalovirus status was reported to be diagnosed by the classifier with high specificity and sensitivity in both the original and validation cohorts. A cluster of highly shared sequence variants was judged likely to be a technical artifact of the sequencing pipeline. Most CMV-associated TCR beta chains appeared to be HLA-restricted in a later analysis, and the HLA associations seemed to be driven largely by CMV exposure. In the study, 150 to 200 TCR beta chains were listed as associated with cytomegalovirus. V-gene and J-gene trimming of TCR beta chains was associated with a missense DCLRE1C variant in a later genetic analysis, and the association was replicated in an independent cohort. According to a later analysis, parvovirus B19, influenza, CMV and Epstein-Barr virus appeared linked to several top co-occurrence clusters. Because the 87-base-pair reads could not distinguish some IMGT-functional V segments, including TRBV6-2 and TRBV6-3, those segments were excluded.

The cohort was made up of roughly 670 healthy bone marrow donors. At the time of sampling, every cohort member was nominally healthy, though immune exposures that went unrecorded were likely present. The donor was CMV seronegative and was included in the group of 352 seronegative cohort members. Every donor gave a peripheral blood sample, and the peripheral blood mononuclear cells from that sample were used for TCR beta sequencing. Genomic DNA was extracted from the blood cell samples with the Qiagen DNeasy Blood Extraction Kit. Including cysteine and phenylalanine, the CDR3 has 14 amino acids. The sequence is cut down to CDR3 DNA, 42 bases in frame from base 1. In the germline V gene, CDR1 corresponds to LGHNT and CDR2 to FRNRAP. The germline V and J ends show losses of 0 bases and 7 bases respectively, and no gene match explains 3 bases of the junction. Library construction relied on the immunoSEQ multiplex PCR assay. A mixture of 60 forward primers for TCR Vbeta segments and 13 reverse primers for TCR Jbeta segments was used in the multiplex PCR. Amplification of the CDR3 region of rearranged TCR beta genes was performed with a multiplex PCR assay on genomic DNA. The Illumina HiSeq System was used to sequence the amplified TCR beta libraries as 87-base-pair reads. Turning to the authors' computational methods: In a later analysis, tens of millions of unique TCR beta chains were counted across the roughly 610 repertoires, and roughly 9.9 million of these chains were shared by at least two donors. Raw reads were error-corrected and collapsed into unique sequences by a nearest-neighbor algorithm in which closely related sequences were merged to remove PCR and sequencing errors. Alignment of CDR3 sequences to IMGT reference sequences was used to assign V, D and J gene segments. For a sequence to be retained, at least a six-nucleotide match to both a V gene segment and a J gene segment was required. A rearrangement counted as productive if the CDR3 had no stop codons and remained in frame with V and J, and every other rearrangement counted as non-productive. Following IMGT convention, CDR3 was defined as the stretch from the second conserved V-encoded cysteine up to the conserved J-encoded phenylalanine. The earlier analysis of 450 to 750 of the donors excluded any sequence lacking an unambiguous match to a single V gene segment. In an earlier analysis of approximately 590 of the donors, V segments were called functional above 56.7% productive rearrangements and were called segregating when the between-donor standard deviation exceeded 5%. To diagnose cytomegalovirus status from the catalog of TCR beta chain sequences, a statistical classification framework was built. In a later analysis, V and J genes were assigned by comparing TCR nucleotide sequences against IMGT/GENE-DB human TR gene sequences. A later analysis assigned CDR3 sequences and most-parsimonious VDJ recombination scenarios with the TCRdist pipeline. A later analysis defined each TCR beta chain by its CDR3 amino acid sequence plus V-gene family, and excluded reads lacking a unique V-gene family. As a way to deal with suspected cross-contamination and a sequencing artifact, a later analysis dropped 450 to 600 nucleotide sequences that were highly shared and had low generation probability. A later analysis calculated a clonal expansion index for each public chain from normalized within-repertoire ranks of inferred template counts. Generation probabilities in a later analysis came from a VDJ recombination model fitted to out-of-frame rearrangements, and those results were checked against IGoR. Hypergeometric tests were used in a later analysis to score TCR-TCR, TCR-HLA and TCR-CMV co-occurrence, with a repertoire-size bias correction applied to the TCR pairs. False discovery rates were estimated in a later analysis by permuting HLA or CMV assignments 20 times. In a later analysis, co-occurring TCRs were grouped with DBSCAN, and TCRdist sequence similarity was added when clustering was performed within HLA-allele-positive subsets. For co-occurrence clustering, repertoires with fewer than 30,000 or more than 120,000 public chains were excluded, along with four or five repertoires with anomalous nucleotide sharing. Entries here come from immuneACCESS through TCRdb and include only in-frame sequences with V and J called. Some clones fail to appear in such tables; in the studies checked, an unresolved V gene covers under half of the shortfall, and the cause of the remainder is unknown. V and J calls and clone size come straight from that table; D and trimming were deduced from the DNA. This sample's listing comprises about 160,000 clones. The ten largest clonotypes hold 1.3% of the sample.

A word on this clone: It has no known antigen specificity.

This receptor was identified in a woman aged 55-75 years in good health and CMV-seronegative. The sequence joins TRBV12-5 to TRBJ2-1; TRBD1 matches 7 bases in the middle. Sample: PBMCs. The encoded CDR3 is CASGLVQGRNEQFF. Read as DNA, the sequence is TGTGCTAGTGGTTTGGTACAGGGGCGGAATGAGCAGTTCTTC.